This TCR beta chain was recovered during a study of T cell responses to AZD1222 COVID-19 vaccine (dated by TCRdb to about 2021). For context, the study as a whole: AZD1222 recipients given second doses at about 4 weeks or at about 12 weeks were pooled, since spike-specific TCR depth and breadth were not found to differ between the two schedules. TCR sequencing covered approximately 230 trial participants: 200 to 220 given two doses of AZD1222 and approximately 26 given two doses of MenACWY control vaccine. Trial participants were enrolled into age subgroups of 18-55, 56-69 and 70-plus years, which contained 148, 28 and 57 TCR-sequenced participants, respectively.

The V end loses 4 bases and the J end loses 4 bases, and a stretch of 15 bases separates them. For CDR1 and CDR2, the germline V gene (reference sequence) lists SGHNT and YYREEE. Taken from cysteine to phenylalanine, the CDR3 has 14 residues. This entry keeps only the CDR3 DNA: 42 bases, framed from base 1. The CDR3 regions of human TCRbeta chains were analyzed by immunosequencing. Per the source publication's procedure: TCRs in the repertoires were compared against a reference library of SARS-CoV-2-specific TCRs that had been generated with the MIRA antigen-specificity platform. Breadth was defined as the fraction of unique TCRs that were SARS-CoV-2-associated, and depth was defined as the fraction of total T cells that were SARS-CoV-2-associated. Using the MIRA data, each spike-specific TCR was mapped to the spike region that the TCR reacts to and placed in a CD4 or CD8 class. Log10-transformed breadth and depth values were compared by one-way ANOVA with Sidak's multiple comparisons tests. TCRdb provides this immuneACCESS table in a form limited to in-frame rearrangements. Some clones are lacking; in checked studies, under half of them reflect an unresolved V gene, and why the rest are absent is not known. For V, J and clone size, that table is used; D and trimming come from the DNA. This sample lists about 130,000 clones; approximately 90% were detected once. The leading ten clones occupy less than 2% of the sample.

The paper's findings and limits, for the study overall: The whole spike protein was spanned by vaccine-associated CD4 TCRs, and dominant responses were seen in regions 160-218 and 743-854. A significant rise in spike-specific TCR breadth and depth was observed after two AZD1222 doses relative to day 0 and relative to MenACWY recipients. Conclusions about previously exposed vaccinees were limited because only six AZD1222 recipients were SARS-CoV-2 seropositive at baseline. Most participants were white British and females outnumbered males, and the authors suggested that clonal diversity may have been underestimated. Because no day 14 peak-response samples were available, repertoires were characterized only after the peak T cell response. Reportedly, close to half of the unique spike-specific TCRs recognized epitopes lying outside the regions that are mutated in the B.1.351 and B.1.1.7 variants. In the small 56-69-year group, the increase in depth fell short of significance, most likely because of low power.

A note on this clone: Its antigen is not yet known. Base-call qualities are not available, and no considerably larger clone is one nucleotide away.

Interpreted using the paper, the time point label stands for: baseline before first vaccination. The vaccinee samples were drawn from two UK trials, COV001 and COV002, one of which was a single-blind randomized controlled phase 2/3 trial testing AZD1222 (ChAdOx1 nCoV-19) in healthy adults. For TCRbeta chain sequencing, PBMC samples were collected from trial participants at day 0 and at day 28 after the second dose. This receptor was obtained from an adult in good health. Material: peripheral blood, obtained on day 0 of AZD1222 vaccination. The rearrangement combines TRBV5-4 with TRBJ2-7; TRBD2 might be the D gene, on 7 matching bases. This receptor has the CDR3 CASSPGGAGYEQYF. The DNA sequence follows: TGTGCCAGCAGCCCGGGGGGCGCGGGTTACGAGCAGTACTTC. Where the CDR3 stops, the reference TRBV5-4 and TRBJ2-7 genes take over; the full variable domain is ETGVTQSPTHLIKTRGQQVTLRCSSQSGHNTVSWYQQALGQGPQFIFQYYREEENGRGNFPPRFSGLQFPNYSSELNVNALELDDSALYLCASSPGGAGYEQYFGPGTRLTVT.